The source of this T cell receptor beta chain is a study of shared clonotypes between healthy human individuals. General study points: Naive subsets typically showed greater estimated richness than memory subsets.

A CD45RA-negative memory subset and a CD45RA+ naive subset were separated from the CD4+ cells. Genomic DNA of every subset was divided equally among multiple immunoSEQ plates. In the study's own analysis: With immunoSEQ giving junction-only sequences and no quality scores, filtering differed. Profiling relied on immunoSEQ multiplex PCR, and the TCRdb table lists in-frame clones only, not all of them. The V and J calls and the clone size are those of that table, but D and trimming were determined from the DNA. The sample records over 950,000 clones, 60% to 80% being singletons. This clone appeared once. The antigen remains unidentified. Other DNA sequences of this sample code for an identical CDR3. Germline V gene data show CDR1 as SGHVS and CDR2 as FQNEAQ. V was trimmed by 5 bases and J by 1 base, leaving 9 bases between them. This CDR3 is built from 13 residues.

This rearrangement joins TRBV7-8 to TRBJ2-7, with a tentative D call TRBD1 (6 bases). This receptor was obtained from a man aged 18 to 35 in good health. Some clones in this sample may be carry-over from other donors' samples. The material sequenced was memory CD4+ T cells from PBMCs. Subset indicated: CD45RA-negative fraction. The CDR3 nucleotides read TGTGCCAGCAGCAGGACAGCTTCCTACGAGCAGTACTTC. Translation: CASSRTASYEQYF. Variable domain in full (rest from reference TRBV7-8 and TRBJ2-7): GAGVSQSPRYKVAKRGQDVALRCDPISGHVSLFWYQQALGQGPEFLTYFQNEAQLDKSGLPSDRFFAERPEGSVSTLKIQRTQQEDSAVYLCASSRTASYEQYFGPGTRLTVT.